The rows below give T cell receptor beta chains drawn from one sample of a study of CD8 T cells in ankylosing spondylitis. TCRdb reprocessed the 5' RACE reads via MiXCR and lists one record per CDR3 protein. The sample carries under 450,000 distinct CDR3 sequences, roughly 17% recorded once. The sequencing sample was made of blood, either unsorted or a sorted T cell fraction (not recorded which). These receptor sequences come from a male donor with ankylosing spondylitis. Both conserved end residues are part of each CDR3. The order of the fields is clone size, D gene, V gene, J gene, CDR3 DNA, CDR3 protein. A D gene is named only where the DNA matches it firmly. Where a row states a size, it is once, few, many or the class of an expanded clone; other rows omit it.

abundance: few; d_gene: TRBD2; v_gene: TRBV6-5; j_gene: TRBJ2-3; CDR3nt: TGTGCCAGCAGTTACTCATCGGGGGGGAGCACAGATACGCAGTATTTT; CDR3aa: CASSYSSGGSTDTQYF
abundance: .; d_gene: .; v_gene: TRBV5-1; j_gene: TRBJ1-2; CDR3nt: TGCGCCAGCAGCTTGGTAGCGGGTAGCTATGGCTACACCTTC; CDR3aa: CASSLVAGSYGYTF
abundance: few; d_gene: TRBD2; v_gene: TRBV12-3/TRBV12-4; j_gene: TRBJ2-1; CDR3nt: TGTGCCAGCAGAGATTCTAGCGGGAGGCTTCGAGGGAGCTCCTACAATGAGCAGTTCTTC; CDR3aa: CASRDSSGRLRGSSYNEQFF
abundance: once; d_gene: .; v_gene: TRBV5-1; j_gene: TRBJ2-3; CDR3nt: TGCGCCAGCAGCCCGGCCCCCGGGAGAAGCACAGATACGCAGTATTTT; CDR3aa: CASSPAPGRSTDTQYF
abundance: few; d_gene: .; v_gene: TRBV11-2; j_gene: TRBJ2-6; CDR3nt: TGTGCCAGCAGCTTAGTGTCCTCTGGGGCCAACGTCCTGACTTTC; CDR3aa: CASSLVSSGANVLTF
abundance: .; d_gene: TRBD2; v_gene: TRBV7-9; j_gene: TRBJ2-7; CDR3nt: TGTGCCAGCAGCCTTCCGGGACTAGCGGGAGGAGAGCAGTACTTC; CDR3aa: CASSLPGLAGGEQYF
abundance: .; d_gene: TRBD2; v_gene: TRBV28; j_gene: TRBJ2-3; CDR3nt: TGTGCCAGCAGCCGACTAGCGGCCACTAGCACAGATACGCAGTATTTT; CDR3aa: CASSRLAATSTDTQYF
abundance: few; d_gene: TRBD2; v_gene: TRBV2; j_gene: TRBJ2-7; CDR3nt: TGTGCCAGCAGCCGAGAGCGGGAAGGCGAGCAGTACTTC; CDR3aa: CASSREREGEQYF
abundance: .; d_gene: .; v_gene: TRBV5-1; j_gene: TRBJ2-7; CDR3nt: TGCGCCAGCAGCTTGGAGGACAGCTACGACGAGCAGTACTTC; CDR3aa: CASSLEDSYDEQYF
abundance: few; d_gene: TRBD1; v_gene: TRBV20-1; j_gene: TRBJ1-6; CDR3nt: TGCAGTGCTAGATTACCGGGACAGTCTAATTCACCCCTCCACTTT; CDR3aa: CSARLPGQSNSPLHF
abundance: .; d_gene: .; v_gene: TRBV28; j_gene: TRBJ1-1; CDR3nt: TGTGCCAGCAGCCTACAGGTCAGGGGACGGACTGAAGCTTTCTTT; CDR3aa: CASSLQVRGRTEAFF
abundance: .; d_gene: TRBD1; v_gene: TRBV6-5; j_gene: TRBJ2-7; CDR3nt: TGTGCCAGCAGTTACGGTAGGGGGCCTTCCTACGAGCAGTACTTC; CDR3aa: CASSYGRGPSYEQYF
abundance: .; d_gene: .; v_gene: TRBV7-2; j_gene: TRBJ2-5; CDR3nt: TGTGCCAGCAGCTTAGGTCGACGACAAGAGACCCAGTACTTC; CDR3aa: CASSLGRRQETQYF
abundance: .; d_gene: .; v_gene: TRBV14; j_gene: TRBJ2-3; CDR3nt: TGTGCCAGCAGCCAAGGACCGACCCTGAATACGCAGTATTTT; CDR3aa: CASSQGPTLNTQYF
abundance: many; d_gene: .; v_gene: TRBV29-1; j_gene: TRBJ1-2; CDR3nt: TGCAGCGTTGCCAACTATGGCTACACCTTC; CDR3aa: CSVANYGYTF
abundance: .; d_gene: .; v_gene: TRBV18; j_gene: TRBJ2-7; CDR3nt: TGTGCCAGCTCCGCAGGGGTAGTCCCCTACGAGCAGTACTTC; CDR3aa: CASSAGVVPYEQYF
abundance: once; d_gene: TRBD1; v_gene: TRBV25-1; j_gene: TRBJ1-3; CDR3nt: TGTGCCAGCAGTGAAGTTTCGGGACAGGGGGCATCAACTGGAAACACCATATATTTT; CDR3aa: CASSEVSGQGASTGNTIYF
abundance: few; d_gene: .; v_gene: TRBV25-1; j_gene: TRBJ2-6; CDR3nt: TGTGCCAGCCAGGCTGGGGCCAACGTCCTGACTTTC; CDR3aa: CASQAGANVLTF
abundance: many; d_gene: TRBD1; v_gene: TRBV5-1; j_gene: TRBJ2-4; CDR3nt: TGCGCCAGCAGCCCCGCCTTCCTTCCTGGGACAGGGGGGCAGAACATTCAGTACTTC; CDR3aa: CASSPAFLPGTGGQNIQYF
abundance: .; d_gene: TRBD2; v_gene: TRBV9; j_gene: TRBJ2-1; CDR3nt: TGTGCCAGCAGCGTAGAGGGAGCGGGGGACTACAATGAGCAGTTCTTC; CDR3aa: CASSVEGAGDYNEQFF
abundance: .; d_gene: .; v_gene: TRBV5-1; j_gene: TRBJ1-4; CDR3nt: TGCGCCAGCAGCTTGGCGAGGGCGATTCGGCCAACTAATGAAAAACTGTTTTTT; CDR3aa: CASSLARAIRPTNEKLFF
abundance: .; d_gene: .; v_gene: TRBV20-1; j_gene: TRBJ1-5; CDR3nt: TGCAGTGCTATGACCGGTAATCAGCCCCAGCATTTT; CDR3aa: CSAMTGNQPQHF
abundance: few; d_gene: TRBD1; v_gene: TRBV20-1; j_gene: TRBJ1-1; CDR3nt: TGCAGTGCCGGGAGGGACAGGGGTATTGGCACTGAAGCTTTCTTT; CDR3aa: CSAGRDRGIGTEAFF
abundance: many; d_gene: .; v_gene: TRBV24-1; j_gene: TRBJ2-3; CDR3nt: TGTGCCACGGGGGACGGTAGCACAGATACGCAGTATTTT; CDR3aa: CATGDGSTDTQYF
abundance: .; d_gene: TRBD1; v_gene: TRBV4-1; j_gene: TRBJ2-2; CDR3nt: TGCGCCAGCAGCCAATCCCTGACAGGGGGCGCGGGCGGGGAGCTGTTTTTT; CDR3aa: CASSQSLTGGAGGELFF
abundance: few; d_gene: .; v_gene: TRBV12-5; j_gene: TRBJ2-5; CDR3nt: TGTGCTAGTGGTTTCGAGACCCAGTACTTC; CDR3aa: CASGFETQYF
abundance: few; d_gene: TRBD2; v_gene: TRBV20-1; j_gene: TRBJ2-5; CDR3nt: TGCAGTGCTGGGACTAGCGGGAGGACAAAGACCCAGTACTTC; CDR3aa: CSAGTSGRTKTQYF
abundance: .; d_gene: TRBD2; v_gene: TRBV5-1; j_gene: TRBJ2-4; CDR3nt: TGCGCCAGCAGCTTGGCTAGCGGGGTAGCCAAAAACATTCAGTACTTC; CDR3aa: CASSLASGVAKNIQYF
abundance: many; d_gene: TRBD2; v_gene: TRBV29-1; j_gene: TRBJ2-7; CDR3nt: TGCAGCGTTTCGCGGCTAGCGGATAGCTCCTACGAGCAGTACTTC; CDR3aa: CSVSRLADSSYEQYF
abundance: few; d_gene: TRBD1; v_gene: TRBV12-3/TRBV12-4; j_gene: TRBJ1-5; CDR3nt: TGTGCCAGCAGTCAGCAGGGGGCGCTGGGCCAGCCCCAGCATTTT; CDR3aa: CASSQQGALGQPQHF
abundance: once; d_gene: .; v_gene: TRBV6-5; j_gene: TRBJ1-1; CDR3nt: TGTGCCAGCAGTTTAAAGGGGCGAGTCACTGAAGCTTTCTTT; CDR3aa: CASSLKGRVTEAFF
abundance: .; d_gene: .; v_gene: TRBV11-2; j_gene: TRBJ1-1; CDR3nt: TGTGCCAGCAGCACCGGAGCACAGGGATACACTGAAGCTTTCTTT; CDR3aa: CASSTGAQGYTEAFF
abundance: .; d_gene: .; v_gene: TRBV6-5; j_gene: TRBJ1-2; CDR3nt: TGTGCCAGCAGTTATGGGTCAGGGACGATTCCCTATGGCTACACCTTC; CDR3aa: CASSYGSGTIPYGYTF
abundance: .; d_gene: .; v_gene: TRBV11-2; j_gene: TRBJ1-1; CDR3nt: TGTGCCAGCACCCAAGACAGGATCTATAGGAACACTGAAGCTTTCTTT; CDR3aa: CASTQDRIYRNTEAFF
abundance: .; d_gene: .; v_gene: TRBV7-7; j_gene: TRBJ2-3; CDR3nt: TGTGCTAGCAGCTCCCAGCCGAACGGACGCGCAGATACGCAGTATTTT; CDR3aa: CASSSQPNGRADTQYF
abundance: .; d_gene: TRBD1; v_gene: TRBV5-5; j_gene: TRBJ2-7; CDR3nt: TGTGCCAGCAGCCCCCAGACAGGGGGGACCTACGAGCAGTACTTC; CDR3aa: CASSPQTGGTYEQYF
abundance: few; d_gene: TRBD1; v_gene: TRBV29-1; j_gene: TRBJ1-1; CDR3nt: TGCAGCGTAGCCGACAGGGACGCTTTCTTT; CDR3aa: CSVADRDAFF
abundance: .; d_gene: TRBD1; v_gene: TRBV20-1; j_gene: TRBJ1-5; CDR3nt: TGCAGTGCTAGAGACCCGACAGGGGGGAGGCAGCCCCAGCATTTT; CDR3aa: CSARDPTGGRQPQHF
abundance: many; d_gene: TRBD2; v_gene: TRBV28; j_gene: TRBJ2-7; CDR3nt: TGTGCCAGCAGTTCCAAAAACGGCGGGAGCAGGGTCCAGTACTTC; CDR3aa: CASSSKNGGSRVQYF
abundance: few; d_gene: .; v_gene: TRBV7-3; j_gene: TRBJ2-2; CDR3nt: TGTGCCAGCAGCCAAATCGCGGGATACACCGGGGAGCTGTTTTTT; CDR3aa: CASSQIAGYTGELFF
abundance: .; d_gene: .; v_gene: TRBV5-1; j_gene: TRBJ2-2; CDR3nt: TGCGCCAGCAGCTTGGGTACAGGGTCCCCCGAGCTGTTTTTT; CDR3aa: CASSLGTGSPELFF
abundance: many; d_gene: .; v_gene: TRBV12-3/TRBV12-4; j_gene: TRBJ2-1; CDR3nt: TGTGCCAGCAACTCCGGGACAAGGGCTTACAATGAGCAGTTCTTC; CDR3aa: CASNSGTRAYNEQFF
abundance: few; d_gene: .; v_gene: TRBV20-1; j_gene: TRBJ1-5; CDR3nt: TGCAGTGCTAGAGATCTTAGCAATCAGCCCCAGCATTTT; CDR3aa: CSARDLSNQPQHF
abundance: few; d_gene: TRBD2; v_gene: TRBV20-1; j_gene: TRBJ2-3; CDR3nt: TGCAGTGCTAGAGGCGGGGGGGCCGCAGATACGCAGTATTTT; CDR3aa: CSARGGGAADTQYF
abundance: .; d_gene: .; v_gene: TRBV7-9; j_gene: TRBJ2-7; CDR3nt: TGTGCCAGCAGTTATAAGGAGGGTGAGCCCTACGAGCAGTACTTC; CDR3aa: CASSYKEGEPYEQYF
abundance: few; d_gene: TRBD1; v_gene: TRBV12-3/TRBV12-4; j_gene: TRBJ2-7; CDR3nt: TGTGCCAGCAGTTCTGGACAGGGTCTGAGCAACGAGCAGTACTTC; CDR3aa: CASSSGQGLSNEQYF
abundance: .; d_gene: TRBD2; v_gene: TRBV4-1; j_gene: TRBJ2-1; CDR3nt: TGCGCCAGCAGCCAAGTTCTAGCGGGAGGATCCCATGAGCAGTTCTTC; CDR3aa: CASSQVLAGGSHEQFF
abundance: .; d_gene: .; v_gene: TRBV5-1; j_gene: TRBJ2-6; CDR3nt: TGCGCCAGCAGCTTGTACAGCACTTCTGGGGCCAACGTCCTGACTTTC; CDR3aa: CASSLYSTSGANVLTF
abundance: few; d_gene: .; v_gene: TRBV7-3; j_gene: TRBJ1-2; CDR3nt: TGTGCCAGCAGCCCATCTACTGGGGATGGCTACACCTTC; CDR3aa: CASSPSTGDGYTF
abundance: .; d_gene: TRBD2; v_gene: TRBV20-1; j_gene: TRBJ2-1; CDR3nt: TGCAGTGCTAGAGAACCCGGGACTAGCGGGAGGGTTGAGCAGTTCTTC; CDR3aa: CSAREPGTSGRVEQFF
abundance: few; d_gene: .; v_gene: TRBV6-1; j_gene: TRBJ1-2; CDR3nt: TGTGCCAGCTCTCTGGGGCAAGACTATGGCTACACCTTC; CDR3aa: CASSLGQDYGYTF
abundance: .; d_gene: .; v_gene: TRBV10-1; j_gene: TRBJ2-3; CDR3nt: TGCGCCAGCAGTGCCTTGCCTCTAGATACGCAGTATTTT; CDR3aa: CASSALPLDTQYF